The rows below give T cell receptor beta chains drawn from one sample of a study of blood T cell repertoires in COVID-19. Sequencing was performed with immunoSEQ multiplex PCR; in TCRdb, only in-frame clones are kept and a portion is missing. The sample consists of roughly 400,000 clones, around 90% of them appearing once. Material for sequencing was PBMCs or T cells enriched from blood (not recorded which). The receptors derive from a man aged 18 to 35 who had recovered from COVID-19. CDR3s include the opening cysteine and the closing phenylalanine or tryptophan. A D gene is named only where the DNA matches it firmly. Expanded clones are given a class, and other clones once, few, many or no size at all.

CDR3 | DNA | J | V | D | size
CASRPEVSSSPLHF | TGTGCCAGCAGACCGGAGGTATCCAGCTCACCCCTCCACTTT | TRBJ1-6 | TRBV28 | - | -
CASSLSVTGLDGYTF | TGTGCCAGCAGCCTCAGCGTCACAGGGTTGGATGGCTACACCTTC | TRBJ1-2 | TRBV13 | - | once
CASSQGQGTGELFF | TGTGCCAGCAGCCAGGGACAGGGCACCGGGGAGCTGTTTTTT | TRBJ2-2 | TRBV11-3 | TRBD1 | -
CASSFRVSGYTF | TGTGCCAGCAGTTTCAGGGTTTCCGGCTACACCTTC | TRBJ1-2 | TRBV12-3/TRBV12-4 | - | -
CASSIDRIRNQPQHF | TGTGCCAGTAGTATAGACAGGATTAGGAATCAGCCCCAGCATTTT | TRBJ1-5 | TRBV19 | - | -
CAWSSGLAGGLYNEQFF | TGTGCCTGGAGTTCAGGACTAGCGGGAGGGCTATACAATGAGCAGTTCTTC | TRBJ2-1 | TRBV30 | TRBD2 | -
CASRRGDRDQPQHF | TGTGCCAGTAGGCGAGGGGACAGGGATCAGCCCCAGCATTTT | TRBJ1-5 | TRBV19 | TRBD1 | -
CASSFLPPGSGNQPQHF | TGCGCCAGCAGCTTTTTACCCCCGGGGAGTGGCAATCAGCCCCAGCATTTT | TRBJ1-5 | TRBV5-1 | - | -
CASGQGMNTEAFF | TGCGCCAGCGGACAGGGGATGAACACTGAAGCTTTCTTT | TRBJ1-1 | TRBV5-1 | TRBD1 | -
CASSRTRSTDTQYF | TGTGCCAGCAGCCGGACTCGCTCCACAGATACGCAGTATTTT | TRBJ2-3 | TRBV3-1/TRBV3-2 | - | -
CASSLQADLSSPLHF | TGTGCCAGCAGCTTACAAGCAGACTTATCTTCACCCCTCCACTTT | TRBJ1-6 | TRBV7-3 | - | -
CASSETPARTDTQYF | TGTGCCAGCAGCGAGACCCCCGCGAGGACAGATACGCAGTATTTT | TRBJ2-3 | TRBV9 | - | -
CASSSRTGGYEQYF | TGTGCCAGTAGTTCCCGGACAGGGGGCTACGAGCAGTACTTC | TRBJ2-7 | TRBV19 | TRBD1 | -
CASSQALGETQYF | TGTGCCAGCAGCCAAGCACTAGGGGAGACCCAGTACTTC | TRBJ2-5 | TRBV5-4 | - | -
CASSLNWGYTF | TGTGCCAGCAGCTTAAACTGGGGCTACACCTTC | TRBJ1-2 | TRBV7-9 | - | -
CASSLGGGEKLFF | TGTGCCAGCAGCTTAGGGGGGGGCGAAAAACTGTTTTTT | TRBJ1-4 | TRBV7-6 | - | few
CASRGQGRWETQYF | TGTGCCAGCAGAGGACAGGGGAGATGGGAGACCCAGTACTTC | TRBJ2-5 | TRBV28 | TRBD1 | -
CASRRTGQTNEKLFF | TGTGCCAGCAGGAGAACCGGACAGACTAATGAAAAACTGTTTTTT | TRBJ1-4 | TRBV5-4 | - | -
CAVTGTVNQPQHF | TGTGCCGTCACAGGGACAGTCAATCAGCCCCAGCATTTT | TRBJ1-5 | TRBV28 | TRBD1 | -
CAWSESRDRVTWSGNTIYF | TGTGCCTGGAGTGAGAGCCGGGACAGGGTAACCTGGTCTGGAAACACCATATATTTT | TRBJ1-3 | TRBV30 | TRBD1 | -
CASRGQGVRGYTF | TGTGCCAGCAGGGGACAGGGTGTTAGGGGCTACACCTTC | TRBJ1-2 | TRBV12-3/TRBV12-4 | TRBD1 | -
CASRTAGGYNEQFF | TGCGCCAGCAGGACAGCGGGGGGCTACAATGAGCAGTTCTTC | TRBJ2-1 | TRBV5-1 | TRBD2 | -
CSVRQGSGNTGELFF | TGCAGCGTTCGACAGGGGAGCGGTAACACCGGGGAGCTGTTTTTT | TRBJ2-2 | TRBV29-1 | TRBD1 | -
CASGTSGRSVYEQYF | TGTGCCAGCGGGACTAGCGGGCGTTCCGTCTACGAGCAGTACTTC | TRBJ2-7 | TRBV7-2 | TRBD2 | -
CASSQALAGDEQFF | TGTGCCAGCAGCCAAGCACTAGCGGGCGATGAGCAGTTCTTC | TRBJ2-1 | TRBV14 | TRBD2 | -
CASSRGSGNTIYF | TGTGCCAGTAGCAGGGGCTCTGGAAACACCATATATTTT | TRBJ1-3 | TRBV19 | - | few
CASSSFLTGEVGEQYF | TGTGCCAGCAGCTCCTTCCTGACAGGGGAAGTGGGCGAGCAGTACTTC | TRBJ2-7 | TRBV11-2 | TRBD1 | -
CAWSRGGATIGELFF | TGTGCCTGGAGTCGAGGGGGCGCGACGATCGGGGAGCTGTTTTTT | TRBJ2-2 | TRBV30 | TRBD1 | -
CASSPGLFYEQYF | TGTGCCAGCAGTCCCGGACTATTCTACGAGCAGTACTTC | TRBJ2-7 | TRBV27 | - | few
CASSRMYTGASTEAFF | TGTGCCAGCAGTCGAATGTATACAGGGGCTTCCACTGAAGCTTTCTTT | TRBJ1-1 | TRBV6-6 | TRBD1 | -
CASSQGRTGSYSNQPQHF | TGTGCCAGCAGCCAAGGCCGAACAGGGTCCTATAGCAATCAGCCCCAGCATTTT | TRBJ1-5 | TRBV3-1/TRBV3-2 | - | -
CASSEDYLEELFF | TGCGCCAGCAGTGAAGACTATTTGGAGGAGCTGTTTTTT | TRBJ2-2 | TRBV10-1 | - | -
CASSGGTANPTGELFF | TGCGCCAGCAGCGGAGGGACAGCGAACCCCACCGGGGAGCTGTTTTTT | TRBJ2-2 | TRBV5-1 | - | -
CASSLNRGSVYEQYF | TGTGCCAGCAGCTTAAACAGGGGATCGGTCTACGAGCAGTACTTC | TRBJ2-7 | TRBV5-4 | TRBD1 | -
CASSFLSTATNTEAFF | TGTGCCAGCAGTTTCTTGTCTACCGCTACGAACACTGAAGCTTTCTTT | TRBJ1-1 | TRBV28 | - | once
CASSPGQVPYEQYF | TGTGCCAGCAGTCCGGGACAGGTACCCTACGAGCAGTACTTC | TRBJ2-7 | TRBV5-4 | TRBD1 | -
CASSQAGTGELFF | TGTGCCAGCAGCCAAGCAGGCACCGGGGAGCTGTTTTTT | TRBJ2-2 | TRBV3-1/TRBV3-2 | - | -
CASSLAADLRVNPSYEQYF | TGCGCCAGCAGCTTGGCCGCGGATTTGCGGGTGAACCCCTCCTACGAGCAGTACTTC | TRBJ2-7 | TRBV5-1 | - | medium-sized
CASSQGQGESYEQYF | TGCGCCAGCAGCCAAGGACAGGGGGAAAGTTACGAGCAGTACTTC | TRBJ2-7 | TRBV4-1 | TRBD1 | few
CASSPGQGSTNEKLFF | TGTGCCAGCAGTCCCGGACAGGGGTCAACTAATGAAAAACTGTTTTTT | TRBJ1-4 | TRBV28 | TRBD1 | -
CASNYRGKNTEAFF | TGTGCCAGTAATTACAGGGGGAAAAACACTGAAGCTTTCTTT | TRBJ1-1 | TRBV19 | TRBD1 | -
CASSRTTDEQYF | TGTGCCAGTAGCAGGACTACCGACGAGCAGTACTTC | TRBJ2-7 | TRBV19 | - | -
CASSQDKRRLGSYEQYF | TGCGCCAGCAGCCAAGATAAAAGGAGACTAGGCTCCTACGAGCAGTACTTC | TRBJ2-7 | TRBV4-1 | - | -
CASSRQSYEQYF | TGTGCCAGCAGTCGACAGTCCTACGAGCAGTACTTC | TRBJ2-7 | TRBV6-5 | - | once
CASSHRVDTEAFF | TGTGCCAGCAGTCACAGGGTGGACACTGAAGCTTTCTTT | TRBJ1-1 | TRBV6-5 | - | -
CASSSKNGGNQPQHF | TGTGCCAGCAGTTCGAAGAACGGAGGCAATCAGCCCCAGCATTTT | TRBJ1-5 | TRBV27 | - | -
CASSLGTRNTEAFF | TGTGCCAGCAGCCTAGGGACACGGAACACTGAAGCTTTCTTT | TRBJ1-1 | TRBV3-1/TRBV3-2 | - | -